This T cell receptor beta chain was profiled in a study of shared clonotypes between healthy human individuals. Trimming took off 2 bases at V and 3 bases at J, with 9 bases between the two ends. The CDR3 has 14 amino acids. CDR1 is SGHRS and CDR2 is YFSETQ in the germline V gene. Produced via immunoSEQ multiplex PCR; TCRdb's table is partial and in-frame only. The sample has about 1.1 million clones, about 84% seen once. Sequenced sample: memory CD4+ T cells from PBMCs. As for subset: CD45RA-negative fraction. The sequence was obtained from a man younger than 35 in good health. Some clones in this sample may be carry-over from other donors' samples. The chain combines TRBV5-1 with TRBJ1-3, with unresolved D. CDR3 loop: CASSFGVNGNTIYF. The CDR3 nucleotides read TGCGCCAGCAGCTTCGGGGTTAATGGAAACACCATATATTTT.